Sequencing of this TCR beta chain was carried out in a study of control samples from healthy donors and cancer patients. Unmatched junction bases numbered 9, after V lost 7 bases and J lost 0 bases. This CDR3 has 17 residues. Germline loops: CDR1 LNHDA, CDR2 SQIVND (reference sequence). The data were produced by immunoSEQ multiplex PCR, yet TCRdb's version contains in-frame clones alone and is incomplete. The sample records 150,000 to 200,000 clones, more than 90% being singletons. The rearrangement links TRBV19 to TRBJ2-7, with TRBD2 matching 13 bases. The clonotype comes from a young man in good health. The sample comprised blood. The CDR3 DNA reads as TGTGCCAGTATCGGGACTAGCGGGGAGACGAGCTCCTACGAGCAGTACTTC. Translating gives CASIGTSGETSSYEQYF. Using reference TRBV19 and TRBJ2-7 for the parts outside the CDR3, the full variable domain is DGGITQSPKYLFRKEGQNVTLSCEQNLNHDAMYWYRQDPGQGLRLIYYSQIVNDFQKGDIAEGYSVSREKKESFPLTVTSAQKNPTAFYLCASIGTSGETSSYEQYFGPGTRLTVT.